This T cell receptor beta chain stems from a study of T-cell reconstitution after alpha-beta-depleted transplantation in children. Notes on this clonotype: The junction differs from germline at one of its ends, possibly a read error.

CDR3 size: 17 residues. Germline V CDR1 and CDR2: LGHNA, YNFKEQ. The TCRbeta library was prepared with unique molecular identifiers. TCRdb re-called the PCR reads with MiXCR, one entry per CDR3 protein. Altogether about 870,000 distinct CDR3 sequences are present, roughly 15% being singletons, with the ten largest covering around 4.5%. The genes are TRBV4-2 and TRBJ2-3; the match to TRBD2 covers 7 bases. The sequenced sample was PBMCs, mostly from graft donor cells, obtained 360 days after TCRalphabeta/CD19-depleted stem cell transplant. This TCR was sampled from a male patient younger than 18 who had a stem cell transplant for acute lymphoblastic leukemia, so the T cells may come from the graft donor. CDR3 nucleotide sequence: TGTGCCAGAAGCCAGGCCCGGACTAGTTACGGCACAGATACGCAGTATTTT. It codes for CARSQARTSYGTDTQYF.